Included here is one T cell receptor beta chain sequence, with context. The data are from a study of somatic mutations in cytotoxic T cells in rheumatoid arthritis. Study-level information: A roughly 30 ml EDTA sample of patient blood was drawn right after diagnosis, before any treatment. Flow cytometric sorting isolated some V beta antibody-stained T-cell populations at nearly 100% purity, and among them were V beta1+ cells that underwent TCRB sequencing.

Flow cytometry was used to check the purity of CD4+ and CD8+ cells, which had been isolated by positive magnetic bead selection. Assay: immunoSEQ multiplex PCR; the TCRdb copy retains only in-frame clones and omits some. The sample has roughly 13,000 clones, roughly 79% seen once. Trimming at V came to 2 bases and at J to 3 bases, leaving 13 bases not matched to a gene. The germline gives CDR1 ENHRY, CDR2 SYGVKD. This CDR3 comprises 19 residues. Source material: CD8+ T cells sorted from blood. The V call is TRBV10-3, the J call TRBJ1-1; 12 nucleotides align to TRBD1. The sequence came from an adult with rheumatoid arthritis. CDR3 region: CAISEPSFRGQGADTEAFF. The CDR3 DNA reads TGTGCCATCAGTGAGCCCTCCTTTCGGGGACAGGGGGCGGACACTGAAGCTTTCTTT.